This entry features one TCR beta chain sequence. As originally analysed: Reference gene primers were amplified, and this amplification served to estimate nucleated cell counts. Only in-frame clones appear in the TCRdb table, and some are missing; sequencing was by immunoSEQ multiplex PCR. The V and J calls and the clone size are those of that table, but D and trimming were determined from the DNA. Of approximately 80,000 clones listed, approximately 88% are singletons. These data belong to a study of blood T cell repertoires in COVID-19. As for the study in general: Spain, Italy and the United States supplied samples that represented acute and convalescent COVID-19. Sources were T cells, B-cell-depleted T cells, or PBMCs; the material itself was cDNA or gDNA.

Trimming took off 6 bases at V and 4 bases at J, with 12 bases between the two ends. Germline V CDR1 and CDR2: MNHEY, SVGAGI. The CDR3 covers 13 residues. The clonotype originates from a woman of 80 years or more with acute or convalescent COVID-19. The genes are TRBV6-5 and TRBJ1-2; D is undetermined. The sequencing input was peripheral blood. CDR3 nucleotides: TGTGCCAGCAGCCGGAGCGGCCCCTATGGCTACACCTTC. The encoded protein is CASSRSGPYGYTF.